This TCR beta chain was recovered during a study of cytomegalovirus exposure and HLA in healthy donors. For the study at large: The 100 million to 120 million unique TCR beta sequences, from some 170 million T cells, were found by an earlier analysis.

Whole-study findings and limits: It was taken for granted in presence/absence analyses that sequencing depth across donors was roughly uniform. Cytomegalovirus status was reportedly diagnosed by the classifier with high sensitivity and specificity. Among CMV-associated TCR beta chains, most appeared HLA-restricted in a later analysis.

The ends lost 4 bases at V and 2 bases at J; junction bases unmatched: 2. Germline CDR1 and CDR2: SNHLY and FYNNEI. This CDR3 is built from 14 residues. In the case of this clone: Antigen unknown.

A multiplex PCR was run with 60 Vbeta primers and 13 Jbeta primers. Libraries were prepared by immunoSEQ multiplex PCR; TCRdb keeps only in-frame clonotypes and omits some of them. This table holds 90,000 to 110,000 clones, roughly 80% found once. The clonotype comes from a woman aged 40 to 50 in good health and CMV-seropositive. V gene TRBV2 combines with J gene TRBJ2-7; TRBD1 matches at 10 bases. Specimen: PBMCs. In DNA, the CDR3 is TGTGCCAGCAGTGTTGGGACAGGGGCCTACGAGCAGTACTTC. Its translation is CASSVGTGAYEQYF.